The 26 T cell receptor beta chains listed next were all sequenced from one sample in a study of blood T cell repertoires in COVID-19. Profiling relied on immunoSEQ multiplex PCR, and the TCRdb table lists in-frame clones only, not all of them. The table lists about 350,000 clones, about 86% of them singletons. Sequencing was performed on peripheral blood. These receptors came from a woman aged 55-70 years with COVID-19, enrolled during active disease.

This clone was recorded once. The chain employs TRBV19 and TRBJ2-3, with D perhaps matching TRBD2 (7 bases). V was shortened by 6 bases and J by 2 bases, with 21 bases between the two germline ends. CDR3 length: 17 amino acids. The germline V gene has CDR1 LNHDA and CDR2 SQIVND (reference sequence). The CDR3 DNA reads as TGTGCCAGTAGCCTCCCTGCTGGGGGGGGGCACACAGATACGCAGTATTTT. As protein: CASSLPAGGGHTDTQYF. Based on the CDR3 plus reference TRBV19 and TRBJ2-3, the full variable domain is DGGITQSPKYLFRKEGQNVTLSCEQNLNHDAMYWYRQDPGQGLRLIYYSQIVNDFQKGDIAEGYSVSREKKESFPLTVTSAQKNPTAFYLCASSLPAGGGHTDTQYFGPGTRLTVL.

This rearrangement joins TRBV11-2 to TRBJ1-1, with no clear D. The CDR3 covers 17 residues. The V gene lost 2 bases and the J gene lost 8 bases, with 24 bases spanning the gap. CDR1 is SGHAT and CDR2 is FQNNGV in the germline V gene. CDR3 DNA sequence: TGTGCCAGCAGCTTATCCCCCATTATTGCCGGGTTCCGCGAAGCTTTCTTT. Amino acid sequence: CASSLSPIIAGFREAFF.

As DNA, the CDR3 is TGTGCCAGCAGCCACCTAGCGGGGGGGCCGGAAGAGCAGTTCTTC. Translation: CASSHLAGGPEEQFF. The J gene is TRBJ2-1, the V gene TRBV3-1 (or the pseudogene TRBV3-2); 12 bases map to TRBD2. CDR1 and CDR2 (germline): LGHDT, YNNKEL (reference sequence). The trim removed 3 bases at V and 10 bases at J, leaving 7 bases unmatched. CDR3 length: 15 residues.

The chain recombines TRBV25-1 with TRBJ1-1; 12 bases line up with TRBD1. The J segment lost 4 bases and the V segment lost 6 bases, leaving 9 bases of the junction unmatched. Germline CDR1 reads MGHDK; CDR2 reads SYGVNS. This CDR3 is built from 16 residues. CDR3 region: CASRTGTGGAPTEAFF. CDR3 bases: TGTGCCAGCAGGACCGGGACAGGGGGCGCTCCCACTGAAGCTTTCTTT.

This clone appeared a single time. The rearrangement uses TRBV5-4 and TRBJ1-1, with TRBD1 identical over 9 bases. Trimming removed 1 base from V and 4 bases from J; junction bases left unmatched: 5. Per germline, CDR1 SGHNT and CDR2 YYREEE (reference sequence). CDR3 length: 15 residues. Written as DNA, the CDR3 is TGTGCCAGCAGCTTGATCGGACAGGGGATCACTGAAGCTTTCTTT. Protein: CASSLIGQGITEAFF.

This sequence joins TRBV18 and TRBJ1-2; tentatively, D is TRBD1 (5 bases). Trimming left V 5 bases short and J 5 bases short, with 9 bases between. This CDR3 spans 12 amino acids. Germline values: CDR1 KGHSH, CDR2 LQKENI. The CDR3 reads CASSNPGYGYTF. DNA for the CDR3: TGTGCCAGCTCAAATCCAGGGTATGGCTACACCTTC.

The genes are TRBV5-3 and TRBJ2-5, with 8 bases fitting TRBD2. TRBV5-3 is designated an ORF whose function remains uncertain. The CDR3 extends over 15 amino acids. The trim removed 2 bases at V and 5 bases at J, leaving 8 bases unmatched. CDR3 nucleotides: TGTGCCAGAAGCTTCCGAGGCGGGGGGACGGAGACCCAGTACTTC. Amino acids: CARSFRGGGTETQYF.

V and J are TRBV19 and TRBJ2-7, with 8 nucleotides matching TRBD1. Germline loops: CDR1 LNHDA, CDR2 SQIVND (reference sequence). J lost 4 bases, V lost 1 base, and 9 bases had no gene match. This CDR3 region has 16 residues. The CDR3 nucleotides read TGTGCCAGTAGTATAGCGTCCGGGACAGGTATTTACGAGCAGTACTTC. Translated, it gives CASSIASGTGIYEQYF. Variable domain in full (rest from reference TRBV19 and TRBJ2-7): DGGITQSPKYLFRKEGQNVTLSCEQNLNHDAMYWYRQDPGQGLRLIYYSQIVNDFQKGDIAEGYSVSREKKESFPLTVTSAQKNPTAFYLCASSIASGTGIYEQYFGPGTRLTVT.

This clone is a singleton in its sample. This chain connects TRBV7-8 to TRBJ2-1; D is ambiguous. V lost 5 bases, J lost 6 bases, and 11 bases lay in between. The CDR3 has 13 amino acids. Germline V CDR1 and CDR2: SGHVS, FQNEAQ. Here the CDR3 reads CASSLPLSNEQFF. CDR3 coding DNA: TGTGCCAGCAGCCTCCCTCTAAGCAATGAGCAGTTCTTC.

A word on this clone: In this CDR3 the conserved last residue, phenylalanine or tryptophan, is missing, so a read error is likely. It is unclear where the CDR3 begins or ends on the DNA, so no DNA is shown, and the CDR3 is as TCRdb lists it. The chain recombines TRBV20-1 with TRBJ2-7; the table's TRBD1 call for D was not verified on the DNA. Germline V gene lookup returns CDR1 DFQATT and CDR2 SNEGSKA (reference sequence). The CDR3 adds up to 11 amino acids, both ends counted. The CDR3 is CSARYDKRCGS.

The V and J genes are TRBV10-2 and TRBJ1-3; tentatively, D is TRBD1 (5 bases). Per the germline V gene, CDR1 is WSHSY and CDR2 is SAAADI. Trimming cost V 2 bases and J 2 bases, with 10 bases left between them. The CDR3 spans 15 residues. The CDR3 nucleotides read TGCGCCAGCAGTGAGGGCAGGGCTCCTGGAAACACCATATATTTT. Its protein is CASSEGRAPGNTIYF.

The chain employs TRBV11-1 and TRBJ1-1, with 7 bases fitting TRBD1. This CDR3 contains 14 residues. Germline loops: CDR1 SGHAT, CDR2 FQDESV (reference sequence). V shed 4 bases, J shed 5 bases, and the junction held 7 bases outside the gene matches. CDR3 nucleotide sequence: TGTGCCAGCAGCTCAGACAGGGTAGGGACTGAAGCTTTCTTT. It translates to CASSSDRVGTEAFF.

Written as DNA, the CDR3 is TGTGCCAGCAGCTTCCAGCGGCTCCAAGAGACCCAGTACTTC. It translates to CASSFQRLQETQYF. The J gene is TRBJ2-5, the V gene TRBV5-4, with D maybe TRBD2 (5 bases). The V gene's germline CDR1 is SGHNT and CDR2 YYREEE (reference sequence). The CDR3 sequence is 14 residues long. Trimming took 2 bases from V and 1 from J, leaving 9 bases between them.

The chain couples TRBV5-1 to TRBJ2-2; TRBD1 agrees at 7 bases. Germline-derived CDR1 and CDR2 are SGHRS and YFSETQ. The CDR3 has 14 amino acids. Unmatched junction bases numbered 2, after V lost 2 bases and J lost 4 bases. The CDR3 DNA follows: TGCGCCAGCAGCTTACAGGGGAGCACCGGGGAGCTGTTTTTT. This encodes CASSLQGSTGELFF.

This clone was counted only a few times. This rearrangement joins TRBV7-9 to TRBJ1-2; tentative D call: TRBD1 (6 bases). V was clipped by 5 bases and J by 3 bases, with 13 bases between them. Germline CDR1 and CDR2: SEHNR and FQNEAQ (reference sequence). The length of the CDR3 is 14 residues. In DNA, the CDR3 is TGTGCCAGCAGCGTCAGGGGCGAATACTATGGCTACACCTTC. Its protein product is CASSVRGEYYGYTF.

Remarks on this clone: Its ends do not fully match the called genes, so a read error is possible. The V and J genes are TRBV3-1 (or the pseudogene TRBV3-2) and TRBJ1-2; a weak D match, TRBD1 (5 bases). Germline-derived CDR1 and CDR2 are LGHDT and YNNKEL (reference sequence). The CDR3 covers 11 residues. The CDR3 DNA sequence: TGTGCCAGCAGCCAAGATAACAGGTCCCACTTC. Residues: CASSQDNRSHF.

The CDR3 protein is CAINRDRETDTQYF. CDR3 nucleotides: TGTGCCATCAACCGGGACAGGGAAACAGATACGCAGTATTTT. The chain recombines TRBV10-3 with TRBJ2-3, with TRBD1 matching 9 bases. V lost 7 bases to trimming and J lost 3 bases; unmatched junction nucleotides: 5. The length of the CDR3 is 14 residues. CDR1 and CDR2 from the germline V gene are ENHRY and SYGVKD.

The CDR3 reads CASSQGALGYFNEKLFF. The CDR3 DNA sequence: TGTGCCAGCAGCCAGGGAGCACTCGGATATTTTAATGAAAAACTGTTTTTT. The rearrangement joins TRBV14 to TRBJ1-4, with D unclear. The CDR3 sequence is 17 residues long. CDR1 and CDR2 from the germline V gene are SGHDN and FVKESK. The V end was cut by 3 bases, the J end by 4 bases, with 18 bases between.

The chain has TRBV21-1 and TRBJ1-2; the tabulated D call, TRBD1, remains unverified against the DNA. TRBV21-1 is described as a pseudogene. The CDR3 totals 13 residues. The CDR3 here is CASSSRINYGYTF. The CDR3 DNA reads TGTGCCAGCAGCAGCAGGATAAACTATGGCTACACCTTC.

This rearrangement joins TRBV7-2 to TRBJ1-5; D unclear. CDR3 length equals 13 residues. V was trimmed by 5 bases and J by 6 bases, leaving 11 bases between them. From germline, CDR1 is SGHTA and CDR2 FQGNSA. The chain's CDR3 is CASSLHEGQPQHF. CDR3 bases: TGTGCCAGCAGCCTCCATGAGGGTCAGCCCCAGCATTTT. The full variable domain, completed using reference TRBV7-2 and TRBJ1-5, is GAGVSQSPSNKVTEKGKDVELRCDPISGHTALYWYRQSLGQGLEFLIYFQGNSAPDKSGLPSDRFSAERTGGSVSTLTIQRTQQEDSAVYLCASSLHEGQPQHFGDGTRLSIL.

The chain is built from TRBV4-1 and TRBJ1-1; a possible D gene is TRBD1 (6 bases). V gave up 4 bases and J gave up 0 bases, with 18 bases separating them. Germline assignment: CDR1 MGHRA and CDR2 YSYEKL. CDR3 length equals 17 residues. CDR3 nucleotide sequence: TGCGCCAGCAGCCTGTCAGCAGGGGCACCCATGAACACTGAAGCTTTCTTT. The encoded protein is CASSLSAGAPMNTEAFF.

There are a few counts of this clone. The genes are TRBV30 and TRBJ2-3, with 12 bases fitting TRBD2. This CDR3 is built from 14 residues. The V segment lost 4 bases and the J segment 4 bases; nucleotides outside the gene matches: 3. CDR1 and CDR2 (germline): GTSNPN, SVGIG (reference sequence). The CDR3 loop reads CAWTSGGDADTQYF. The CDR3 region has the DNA TGTGCCTGGACTAGCGGGGGGGACGCAGATACGCAGTATTTT.

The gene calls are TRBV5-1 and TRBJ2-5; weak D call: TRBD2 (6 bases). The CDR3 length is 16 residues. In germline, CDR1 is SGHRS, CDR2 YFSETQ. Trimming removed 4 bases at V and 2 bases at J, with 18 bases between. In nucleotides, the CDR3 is TGCGCCAGCAGCCCATTTCCCGCGGGGCCACAAGAGACCCAGTACTTC. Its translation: CASSPFPAGPQETQYF.

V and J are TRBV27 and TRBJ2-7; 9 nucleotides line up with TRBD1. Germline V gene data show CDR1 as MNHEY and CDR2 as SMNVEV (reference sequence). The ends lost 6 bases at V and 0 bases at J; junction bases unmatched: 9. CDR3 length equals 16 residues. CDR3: CASSPGQGKNSYEQYF. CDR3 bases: TGTGCCAGCAGCCCGGGACAGGGTAAAAACTCCTACGAGCAGTACTTC.

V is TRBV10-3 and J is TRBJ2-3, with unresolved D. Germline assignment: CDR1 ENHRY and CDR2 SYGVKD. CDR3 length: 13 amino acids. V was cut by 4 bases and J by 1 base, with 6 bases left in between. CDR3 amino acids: CAISVTGTDTQYF. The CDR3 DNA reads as TGTGCCATCAGTGTTACAGGCACAGATACGCAGTATTTT.

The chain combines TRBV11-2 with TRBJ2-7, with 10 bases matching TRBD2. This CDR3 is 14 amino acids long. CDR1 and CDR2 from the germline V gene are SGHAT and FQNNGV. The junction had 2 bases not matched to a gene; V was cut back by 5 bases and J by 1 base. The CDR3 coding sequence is TGTGCCAGCAGCATTAGCGGGGGGTCCTACGAGCAGTACTTC. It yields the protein CASSISGGSYEQYF.